This is a list of T cell receptor beta chains from one sample in a study of blood T cells in healthy people across ages. TCRdb reprocessed the 5' RACE reads with MiXCR, giving one entry per CDR3 protein. The table includes over 600,000 distinct CDR3 sequences, roughly 46% detected once. Source material: blood. The receptors stem from a man older than 75 in good health. Each CDR3 is given with its conserved first and last residue. Fields, in order: clone size, D gene, V gene, J gene, CDR3 DNA, CDR3 protein. D genes are given only for firm matches. Part of the rows lack a size; the others show once, few, many or a class for expanded clones.

abundance: .
d_gene: .
v_gene: TRBV3-1
j_gene: TRBJ2-3
CDR3nt: TGTGCCAGCAGCCAGGACCCAAGGGAAGATACGCGGTATTTT
CDR3aa: CASSQDPREDTRYF

abundance: few
d_gene: TRBD2
v_gene: TRBV7-3
j_gene: TRBJ2-1
CDR3nt: TGTGCCAGCAGCAAGGGACTAGCGGGCCCAACGGGGAATGAGCAGTTCTTC
CDR3aa: CASSKGLAGPTGNEQFF

abundance: .
d_gene: .
v_gene: TRBV7-2
j_gene: TRBJ2-5
CDR3nt: TGTGCCGGCAGCTTAAGACTCCTGTCGGGGACCCAGTACTTC
CDR3aa: CAGSLRLLSGTQYF

abundance: .
d_gene: .
v_gene: TRBV7-9
j_gene: TRBJ2-4
CDR3nt: TGTGCCAGCAGCTTAGCGGACGGGCGGCGAGCCAAAAACATTCAGTACTTC
CDR3aa: CASSLADGRRAKNIQYF

abundance: .
d_gene: .
v_gene: TRBV5-1
j_gene: TRBJ2-3
CDR3nt: TGCGCCAGCAGCTTCAGTAACAGGGAAGATACGCAGTATTTT
CDR3aa: CASSFSNREDTQYF

abundance: .
d_gene: .
v_gene: TRBV20-1
j_gene: TRBJ2-7
CDR3nt: TGCAGTGCACCCCGGACCCCCTCCTACGAGCAGTACTTC
CDR3aa: CSAPRTPSYEQYF

abundance: .
d_gene: .
v_gene: TRBV11-1
j_gene: TRBJ2-1
CDR3nt: TGTGCCAGCAGCTTATCAGCACCAAATGAGCAGTTCTTC
CDR3aa: CASSLSAPNEQFF

abundance: .
d_gene: .
v_gene: TRBV12-3/TRBV12-4
j_gene: TRBJ2-1
CDR3nt: TGTGCCAGCAGTTTAGCGCTCAAACCTTACAATGAGCAGTTCTTC
CDR3aa: CASSLALKPYNEQFF

abundance: many
d_gene: TRBD2
v_gene: TRBV6-6
j_gene: TRBJ2-1
CDR3nt: TGTGCCAGCAGTTTCAAAGGGACTACTCGGTTCTTC
CDR3aa: CASSFKGTTRFF

abundance: few
d_gene: .
v_gene: TRBV25-1
j_gene: TRBJ1-6
CDR3nt: TGTGCCAGTAGGGAGACCCAGTATAATTCACCCCTCCACTTT
CDR3aa: CASRETQYNSPLHF

abundance: few
d_gene: TRBD2
v_gene: TRBV5-1
j_gene: TRBJ2-5
CDR3nt: TGCGCCAGCAGGAGGGGGGTGACAGCGGGAGCACAAGAGACCCAGTACTTC
CDR3aa: CASRRGVTAGAQETQYF

abundance: few
d_gene: TRBD1
v_gene: TRBV2
j_gene: TRBJ2-3
CDR3nt: TGTGCCAGCAGTGATGACAGGGGGCAAGTTGATACGCAGTATTTT
CDR3aa: CASSDDRGQVDTQYF

abundance: .
d_gene: .
v_gene: TRBV20-1
j_gene: TRBJ1-1
CDR3nt: TGCAGTGCCCCCATCCCCTTCGGCGGGGGTAACACTGAAGCTTTCTTT
CDR3aa: CSAPIPFGGGNTEAFF

abundance: .
d_gene: TRBD1
v_gene: TRBV18
j_gene: TRBJ2-1
CDR3nt: TGTGCCAGCTCAGGGACAGAGTTTAGCTCCTACAATGAGCAGTTCTTC
CDR3aa: CASSGTEFSSYNEQFF

abundance: .
d_gene: .
v_gene: TRBV5-1
j_gene: TRBJ2-1
CDR3nt: TGCGCCAGCAGCCCGGGACTGGGTACACACAATGAGCAGTTCTTC
CDR3aa: CASSPGLGTHNEQFF

abundance: few
d_gene: TRBD1
v_gene: TRBV20-1
j_gene: TRBJ2-1
CDR3nt: TGCAGTGCCGGGACAGGACTTGCCCGTGGGCAGTTCTTC
CDR3aa: CSAGTGLARGQFF

abundance: few
d_gene: .
v_gene: TRBV7-6
j_gene: TRBJ2-7
CDR3nt: TGTGCCAGCAGCTTTCGTTTGGGGGAGCAGTACTTC
CDR3aa: CASSFRLGEQYF

abundance: many
d_gene: .
v_gene: TRBV29-1
j_gene: TRBJ2-1
CDR3nt: TGCAGCGTCCTTACCGGAACCTCGCGTACTGAGCAGTTCTTC
CDR3aa: CSVLTGTSRTEQFF

abundance: .
d_gene: TRBD2
v_gene: TRBV10-3
j_gene: TRBJ2-3
CDR3nt: TGTGCCATCAGTGAGTGGCGGGAGGGCCAAGATACGCAGTATTTT
CDR3aa: CAISEWREGQDTQYF

abundance: .
d_gene: .
v_gene: TRBV6-4
j_gene: TRBJ2-1
CDR3nt: TGTGCCAGCAGTGAAGGGTGGGCAAACAATGAGCAGTTCTTC
CDR3aa: CASSEGWANNEQFF